The rows below give T cell receptor beta chains drawn from one sample of a study of T-cell reconstitution after alpha-beta-depleted transplantation in children. MiXCR, run by TCRdb on the PCR reads, gives a single entry per CDR3 protein. This table has fewer than 450,000 distinct CDR3 sequences, 15% to 20% appearing once. The sample was PBMCs, mostly from graft donor cells, taken 360 days after TCRalphabeta/CD19-depleted stem cell transplant. Every receptor here comes from a male patient aged 2-15 years who had a stem cell transplant for acute lymphoblastic leukemia, so the T cells may come from the graft donor. Both conserved end residues are part of each CDR3. The order of the fields is clone size, D gene, J gene, V gene, CDR3 DNA, CDR3 protein. The D gene is left open where the match is weak. Only part of the rows carry a size: once, few, many, or a class if the clone is expanded.

few,-,TRBJ2-7,TRBV4-1,TGCGCCAGCAGCCAAGTCTTGCGGTCCTACGAGCAGTACTTC,CASSQVLRSYEQYF
-,TRBD1,TRBJ2-1,TRBV7-3,TGTGCCAGCAGCTACTCGGGACAGGGTGATGAGCAGTTCTTC,CASSYSGQGDEQFF
-,TRBD1,TRBJ2-1,TRBV5-1,TGCGCCACAAGCCCCGGGACAGGGCCCTACAATGAGCAGTTCTTC,CATSPGTGPYNEQFF
few,-,TRBJ2-7,TRBV18,TGTGCCAGCTCACCTACCGCTAACGAGCAGTACTTC,CASSPTANEQYF
few,-,TRBJ1-5,TRBV12-3/TRBV12-4,TGTGCCAGCAGTTTTTTGGGGGATAGCAATCAGCCCCAGCATTTT,CASSFLGDSNQPQHF
-,TRBD1,TRBJ2-3,TRBV7-3,TGTGCCAGCAGCTTAAAGGGACAGGGCCTCGGGGATACGCAGTATTTT,CASSLKGQGLGDTQYF
few,TRBD1,TRBJ2-4,TRBV27,TGTGCCAGTCAGGAGGAGCAGGGGGCCAACCGGGGCAAAAACATTCAGTACTTC,CASQEEQGANRGKNIQYF
-,-,TRBJ2-1,TRBV19,TGTGCCAGTAGTATGGGACAAAATGAGCAGTTCTTC,CASSMGQNEQFF
many,TRBD1,TRBJ2-5,TRBV29-1,TGCAGCGTCGACCTAAGCTACAGGGGGCAGGGGACCCAGTACTTC,CSVDLSYRGQGTQYF
few,TRBD2,TRBJ2-5,TRBV4-1,TGCGCCAGCAGCCCAGCGGGGCTGAAAGAGACCCAGTACTTC,CASSPAGLKETQYF
few,-,TRBJ2-3,TRBV10-3,TGTGCCATCCAGACTTCTGCGGGGGATACGCAGTATTTT,CAIQTSAGDTQYF
few,TRBD1,TRBJ1-1,TRBV5-1,TGCGCCAGCAGCGGAACAGGGGCATGGACTGAAGCTTTCTTT,CASSGTGAWTEAFF
many,TRBD2,TRBJ2-3,TRBV4-1,TGCGCCAGCAGCCACCCAGTTAGCGGGAGGACAGATACGCAGTATTTT,CASSHPVSGRTDTQYF
-,-,TRBJ2-2,TRBV28,TGTGCCAGCAGTCCCACACGGGGGAGTATCGGGGAGCTGTTTTTT,CASSPTRGSIGELFF
few,TRBD1,TRBJ2-7,TRBV11-2,TGTGCCAGCAGCTCCTCTAGGGGGCTTAAATCCTACGAGCAGTACTTC,CASSSSRGLKSYEQYF
-,-,TRBJ2-1,TRBV5-1,TGCGCCAGCAGCTTGGGAGTCGGTCTATACAATGAGCAGTTCTTC,CASSLGVGLYNEQFF
few,TRBD2,TRBJ2-3,TRBV6-5,TGTGCCAGCAGTTGGGGGACTAGCGGGAGTATAAGCACAGATACGCAGTATTTT,CASSWGTSGSISTDTQYF
many,-,TRBJ1-1,TRBV9,TGTGCCAGCAGCGTAGGAGACAGGAACACTGAAGCTTTCTTT,CASSVGDRNTEAFF
many,-,TRBJ1-4,TRBV28,TGTGCCAGCAGTTTATACGGCAATGAAAAACTGTTTTTT,CASSLYGNEKLFF
many,-,TRBJ2-3,TRBV28,TGTGCCAGCAGTTACCCTACAGATACGCAGTATTTT,CASSYPTDTQYF
-,-,TRBJ2-1,TRBV5-5,TGTGCCAGCAGCTTGCGGACCCACAATGAGCAGTTCTTC,CASSLRTHNEQFF
few,TRBD2,TRBJ2-3,TRBV11-2,TGTGCCAGCAGCGCAGGACTAGCGGGATTTACGCAGTATTTT,CASSAGLAGFTQYF
few,TRBD2,TRBJ2-7,TRBV5-1,TGCGCCAGCAGCTTCCGGGGACTAGCGGGAGGCTACGAGCAGTACTTC,CASSFRGLAGGYEQYF
-,-,TRBJ2-3,TRBV29-1,TGCAGCGTTGAGCTAGCGTACACAGATACGCAGTATTTT,CSVELAYTDTQYF
-,-,TRBJ2-3,TRBV13,TGTGCCAGCAGCAAGAGAGGGCGAGATACGCAGTATTTT,CASSKRGRDTQYF
few,-,TRBJ1-1,TRBV19,TGTGCCAGTAGTGGAACGGAGCTGTGGACTGAAGCTTTCTTT,CASSGTELWTEAFF
few,TRBD2,TRBJ2-1,TRBV28,TGTGCCAGCCGAGTTTTGGGAGCGGGACTTAGCTACAATGAGCAGTTCTTC,CASRVLGAGLSYNEQFF
-,TRBD2,TRBJ2-1,TRBV6-1,TGTGCCAGCAGTGAATGGTCCCCGTGGGGACTAGCGCACTTTGAGCAGTTCTTC,CASSEWSPWGLAHFEQFF
few,-,TRBJ2-3,TRBV4-3,TGCGCCAGCAGCCAAGGGACCACGGATACAGATACGCAGTATTTT,CASSQGTTDTDTQYF
-,-,TRBJ2-3,TRBV18,TGTGCCAGCTCACCAAATTGGGGCACAGATACGCAGTATTTT,CASSPNWGTDTQYF
-,TRBD1,TRBJ2-7,TRBV11-2,TGTGCCAGCAGCAAAGGACAGGCCTACGAGCAGTACTTC,CASSKGQAYEQYF
few,-,TRBJ2-3,TRBV18,TGTGCCAGCTCGCCTCTTGGTCGCACAGATACGCAGTATTTT,CASSPLGRTDTQYF
-,-,TRBJ2-7,TRBV4-2,TGTGCCAGCAGCCCCGATCGACAGCTTTTTATCTCCTACGAGCAGTACTTC,CASSPDRQLFISYEQYF
few,TRBD2,TRBJ2-7,TRBV7-9,TGTGCCAGCAGCTTAAAGGGCATGGCGGGAGACGAGCAGTACTTC,CASSLKGMAGDEQYF
-,-,TRBJ1-1,TRBV7-8,TGTGCCAGCAGCTTTATTAACAACACTGAAGCTTTCTTT,CASSFINNTEAFF
-,-,TRBJ2-1,TRBV20-1,TGCAGTGCTAGAGAGCTGCCCGGCTCCTACAATGAGCAGTTCTTC,CSARELPGSYNEQFF